The rows below give T cell receptor beta chains drawn from one sample of a study of Ad26.COV2.S vaccination and SARS-CoV-2 variants. Using immunoSEQ multiplex PCR, the repertoire was profiled, and TCRdb retains in-frame clones only, with some absent. The table lists 300,000 to 400,000 clones, under 90% of them singletons. The sequencing here drew on peripheral blood, taken in a trial of Ad26.COV2.S vaccine versus placebo. The receptors originated from a person between 18 and 65 years old who received the Ad26.COV2.S COVID-19 vaccine or a placebo. The conserved cysteine and the conserved F or W are not part of the CDR3 here. Fields, in order: V gene, J gene, CDR3 protein.

>TRBV4-3|TRBJ1-1
ASSLALLGFTEAF
>TRBV10-3|TRBJ2-7
AIRDSSLSGPQY
>TRBV4-1|TRBJ1-1
ASSQEVVLSENTEAF
>TRBV7-9|TRBJ1-1
ASSPGTLAEAF
>TRBV3-1/TRBV3-2|TRBJ2-1
ASSLRDRKGGEQF
>TRBV19|TRBJ1-4
ATQVSEKLF
>TRBV29-1|TRBJ1-3
SVKGLGGSGNTIY
>TRBV7-2|TRBJ2-1
ASTRQRASSYNEQF
>TRBV11-2|TRBJ2-3
ASSLDNWGSSPDTQY
>TRBV5-4|TRBJ1-1
ASLNAGGNTEAF
>TRBV10-2|TRBJ2-3
ASSEVGQEGGTQY
>TRBV12-5|TRBJ2-4
ASGFTSGTVLAKNIQY
>TRBV19|TRBJ1-2
ASAPDRGRGYT
>TRBV5-1|TRBJ2-7
ASSLNPTSLGRGSYEQY
>TRBV5-1|TRBJ1-5
ASSLDLGGHYSNQPQH